Below, one T cell receptor (beta chain) is given with its context. These data are taken from a study of control samples from healthy donors and cancer patients. Germline V CDR1 and CDR2: SGHAT, FQNNGV. This CDR3 contains 13 residues. Trimming removed 3 bases from V and 10 bases from J, with 10 bases in between. Libraries were prepared by immunoSEQ multiplex PCR; TCRdb keeps only in-frame clonotypes and omits some of them. The repertoire holds roughly 130,000 clones, around nine tenths seen once, with about 3.4% in the top ten. The sample comprised blood. V is TRBV11-2 and J is TRBJ1-6; D is unresolved. The TCR comes from a man aged 45 to 65 in good health. The CDR3 region is CASSLGLGSPLHF. CDR3 bases: TGTGCCAGCAGCTTGGGTCTGGGGTCACCCCTCCACTTT.